The 24 T cell receptor beta chains listed next were all sequenced from one sample in a study of cytomegalovirus exposure and HLA in healthy donors. The study ran its PCR with 60 Vbeta and 13 Jbeta primers. Sequenced by immunoSEQ multiplex PCR; TCRdb stores in-frame clones only, minus some. The table lists around 100,000 clones, around three quarters of them singletons. Input material: PBMCs. All receptors come from a woman in her fifties or sixties in good health and CMV-seropositive.

The chain is built from TRBV10-1 and TRBJ2-2; no reliable D call. Trimming removed 5 bases at V and 6 bases at J, with 13 bases between. The CDR3 has 14 amino acids. From germline, CDR1 is WNHNN and CDR2 SYGVQD (reference sequence). This CDR3 reads CASSLYQAPGELFF. For the CDR3, the DNA is TGCGCCAGCAGTCTCTACCAGGCACCCGGGGAGCTGTTTTTT.

The V call is TRBV2, the J call TRBJ2-7, with D perhaps TRBD2 (5 bases). Germline CDR1 SNHLY, CDR2 FYNNEI. Trimming shortened V by 5 bases and J by 7 bases, and 12 bases separated the two germline ends. The CDR3 totals 12 residues. CDR3 nucleotide sequence: TGTGCCAGCAGTTCGACGGAGCGGGAGCAGTACTTC. This encodes CASSSTEREQYF.

The chain uses TRBV5-1 and TRBJ2-7; D perhaps matches TRBD1 (5 bases). Germline assignment: CDR1 SGHRS and CDR2 YFSETQ. CDR3 length equals 15 residues. V dropped 0 bases and J dropped 3 bases, with 13 bases sitting between them. DNA of the CDR3: TGCGCCAGCAGCTTGGGGACATGGCCAGACTACGAGCAGTACTTC. It encodes CASSLGTWPDYEQYF.

The gene calls are TRBV7-9 and TRBJ1-1; 8 nucleotides agree with TRBD1. This CDR3 has 16 amino acids. The trim removed 5 bases at V and 8 bases at J, leaving 16 bases unmatched. Germline CDR1 SEHNR, CDR2 FQNEAQ (reference sequence). CDR3 sequence (DNA): TGTGCCAGCAGCCCCGGGACAGGCGTAATAAGACTAGAAGCTTTCTTT. The encoded protein is CASSPGTGVIRLEAFF.

The sample holds a few counts of this clone. The gene calls are TRBV7-8 and TRBJ2-5; 9 nucleotides align to TRBD1. Trimming at V came to 2 bases and at J to 11 bases, leaving 18 bases not matched to a gene. Germline CDR1 is SGHVS and CDR2 is FQNEAQ. The CDR3 has 17 residues. The CDR3 is CASSLNPRDRDPLRQYF. The CDR3 DNA is TGTGCCAGCAGCTTAAATCCCCGGGACAGGGATCCGTTGCGGCAGTACTTC.

This sequence joins TRBV6-5 and TRBJ2-7; 11 nucleotides line up with TRBD1. Looked up from germline, CDR1 is MNHEY and CDR2 is SVGAGI. The junction had 3 bases not matched to a gene; V was cut back by 3 bases and J by 5 bases. This CDR3 spans 14 amino acids. The CDR3 region is CASSYGQGANEQYF. CDR3 nucleotide sequence: TGTGCCAGCAGTTATGGACAGGGGGCAAACGAGCAGTACTTC.

The chain is built from TRBV4-1 and TRBJ1-6; D call uncertain. The CDR3 totals 15 residues. The germline V gene has CDR1 MGHRA and CDR2 YSYEKL. Trimming pared 1 base from V and 7 bases from J, leaving 11 bases between. The CDR3 sequence: CASSQVERLNSPLHF. Written as DNA, the CDR3 is TGCGCCAGCAGCCAAGTGGAGAGATTAAATTCACCCCTCCACTTT.

This rearrangement joins TRBV7-3 to TRBJ2-3; a weak D match, TRBD1 (6 bases). Trimming took 4 bases from V and 0 from J, leaving 17 bases between them. The CDR3 is 17 residues long. Germline CDR1 and CDR2: SGHTA and FQGTGA. DNA of the CDR3: TGTGCCAGCAGCTCAATTATCCGGGACACTAGCACAGATACGCAGTATTTT. Translating gives CASSSIIRDTSTDTQYF.

The DNA of the CDR3 is TGCAGCGTAGACAGGCTCGCTGAAGCTTTCTTT. Protein sequence: CSVDRLAEAFF. This chain links TRBV29-1 with TRBJ1-1, with D possibly being TRBD1 (6 bases). Trimming took off 6 bases at V and 6 bases at J, with 11 bases between the two ends. The germline V gene encodes CDR1 SQVTM and CDR2 ANQGSEA. CDR3 length: 11 amino acids.

The chain has TRBV7-8 and TRBJ2-3; D perhaps matches TRBD1 (6 bases). The germline gives CDR1 SGHVS, CDR2 FQNEAQ. V lost 4 bases to trimming and J lost 1 base, with 15 bases between them. This CDR3 has 16 residues. Here the CDR3 reads CASSSSRSGGTDTQYF. The CDR3 DNA is TGTGCCAGCAGCTCCTCACGGTCAGGGGGCACAGATACGCAGTATTTT.

The chain is built from TRBV4-1 and TRBJ2-2; D not certain. The CDR3 is 15 residues long. The V and J ends lost 0 bases and 1 base respectively, with 6 bases between them. In germline, CDR1 is MGHRA, CDR2 YSYEKL. The CDR3 spells CASSQDLVNTGELFF. CDR3 DNA sequence: TGCGCCAGCAGCCAAGACTTAGTGAACACCGGGGAGCTGTTTTTT.

This clone was picked up a small number of times. The gene calls are TRBV5-6 and TRBJ2-7; a possible D gene is TRBD1 (5 bases). The CDR3 is 15 residues long. Between the trimmed V and J ends, which lost 0 bases and 2 bases, there was a span of 12 bases. Germline values: CDR1 SGHDT, CDR2 YYEEEE. The CDR3 DNA reads as TGTGCCAGCAGCTTGGCCTGGCAGGGCCCCTACGAGCAGTACTTC. Protein: CASSLAWQGPYEQYF.

The chain joins TRBV6-5 to TRBJ1-3, with a weak D call TRBD1 (6 bases). The germline gives CDR1 MNHEY, CDR2 SVGAGI. The CDR3 is 14 residues long. Trimming took 10 bases from V and 0 from J, leaving 13 bases between them. In DNA, the CDR3 is TGTGCCACCGAGCAGGGGCACTCTGGAAACACCATATATTTT. Amino acids: CATEQGHSGNTIYF.

This sequence joins TRBV13 and TRBJ1-1; D gene ambiguous. Trimming took 2 bases from V and 3 from J, leaving 4 bases between them. Germline V CDR1 and CDR2: PRHDT, FYEKMQ (reference sequence). The CDR3 spans 12 residues. The DNA of the CDR3 is TGTGCCAGCAGCTTACGAGACACTGAAGCTTTCTTT. It codes for CASSLRDTEAFF.

The gene calls are TRBV18 and TRBJ1-2, with D possibly matching TRBD1 (6 bases). V dropped 3 bases and J dropped 10 bases, with 18 bases sitting between them. Germline V gives CDR1 KGHSH, CDR2 LQKENI. This CDR3 has 14 residues. The CDR3 here is CASSPSQRQATYTF. Written as DNA, the CDR3 is TGTGCCAGCTCACCTTCACAGAGACAGGCAACCTACACCTTC.

The J gene is TRBJ2-3, the V gene TRBV9, with 13 bases fitting TRBD2. The CDR3 is 19 amino acids. Germline CDR1 reads SGDLS; CDR2 reads YYNGEE. With V trimmed by 4 bases and J by 3 bases, 14 bases remained unmatched. CDR3 sequence reads: CASSLTSGGAFGLTDTQYF. The CDR3 DNA reads TGTGCCAGCAGCCTAACTAGCGGGGGGGCCTTTGGTCTTACAGATACGCAGTATTTT.

The rearrangement joins TRBV27 to TRBJ2-1, with 8 bases matching TRBD1. The CDR3 is made up of 14 amino acids. J was trimmed by 7 bases and V by 3 bases; bases with no gene match: 5. CDR1 is MNHEY and CDR2 is SMNVEV in the germline V gene (reference sequence). The CDR3 here is CASSFMDRVNEQFF. The DNA of the CDR3 is TGTGCCAGCAGTTTCATGGACAGGGTGAATGAGCAGTTCTTC.

V gene TRBV6-5 combines with J gene TRBJ1-2; TRBD1 matches 7 bases. The CDR3 is made up of 16 amino acids. After removal of 0 bases from V and 4 bases from J, the junction contained 8 bases not matched to a gene. The germline V gene encodes CDR1 MNHEY and CDR2 SVGAGI. CDR3 coding DNA: TGTGCCAGCAGTTACTCAGGACAGGACTTTTTCTATGGCTACACCTTC. It specifies CASSYSGQDFFYGYTF.

The gene calls are TRBV28 and TRBJ1-2; D not resolved. Trimming took off 6 bases at V and 7 bases at J, with 12 bases between the two ends. This CDR3 contains 12 residues. Germline lookup yields CDR1 MDHEN and CDR2 SYDVKM. In DNA, the CDR3 is TGTGCCAGCAGCACCGTAGCGGTTGGCTACACCTTC. Translating gives CASSTVAVGYTF.

This chain uses TRBV6-6 with TRBJ2-1; 8 positions agree with TRBD1. V lost 7 bases, J lost 10 bases, and 6 bases stayed unmatched. This CDR3 spans 12 amino acids. Germline V gene sequence: CDR1 MNHNY, CDR2 SVGAGI (reference sequence). In DNA form, the CDR3 reads TGTGCCAGCACCCAGGGGGCAAGGGAGCAGTTCTTC. Its translation is CASTQGAREQFF.

V gene TRBV19 combines with J gene TRBJ1-5; TRBD1 matches 7 bases. V lost 3 bases and J lost 7; bases outside the gene matches: 6. There are 14 residues in the CDR3. Germline V gene lookup returns CDR1 LNHDA and CDR2 SQIVND (reference sequence). CDR3 DNA: TGTGCCAGTAGTATGAAACAGGGGCACCAGCCCCAGCATTTT. Amino acids: CASSMKQGHQPQHF.

Comments on this clone: The germline gene is not matched at one end of the junction; a read error may be the cause. The CDR3 protein is CATSRDRGRIPDF. The CDR3 DNA reads TGTGCCACCAGCCGGGACAGGGGACGAATCCCAGACTTC. The rearrangement joins TRBV15 to TRBJ2-5; TRBD1 aligns across 10 bases. CDR1 is LNHNV and CDR2 is YYDKDF in the germline V gene (reference sequence). This CDR3 region has 13 residues.

This chain links TRBV6-5 with TRBJ1-3; D call uncertain. From germline, CDR1 is MNHEY and CDR2 SVGAGI. Trimming left V 5 bases short and J 5 bases short, with 10 bases between. This CDR3 has 13 residues. CDR3 protein: CASSESLRNTIYF. CDR3 nucleotides: TGTGCCAGCAGTGAAAGCCTCCGAAACACCATATATTTT.

V usage is TRBV5-1 and J usage is TRBJ2-2; perhaps TRBD2 as D (5 bases). V was cut by 3 bases and J by 0 bases, with 12 bases left in between. The CDR3 sequence is 16 residues long. CDR1 and CDR2 (germline): SGHRS, YFSETQ. The CDR3 DNA sequence: TGCGCCAGCAGCTGGCGGACGGAGGCGAACACCGGGGAGCTGTTTTTT. It yields the protein CASSWRTEANTGELFF.